One sample yielded the 19 T cell receptor beta chains listed below, sequenced in a study of identical twins. MiXCR, applied by TCRdb to the 5' RACE reads, yields one record per CDR3 protein. The sample lists about 920,000 distinct CDR3 sequences, 9% to 15% occurring once. Separately, the same data were catalogued under a study of yellow fever vaccine responses in identical twins.

The material sequenced was PBMCs. The receptors were sampled from a woman between 18 and 29 years old in good health.

V is TRBV3-1 and J is TRBJ2-3; a weak D match, TRBD2 (5 bases). The CDR3 runs 15 residues. Germline V gene data show CDR1 as LGHDT and CDR2 as YNNKEL (reference sequence). The V end lost 3 bases, the J end lost 1 base, and 11 bases lay between the germline ends. The CDR3 sequence: CASSHWEWGTDTQYF. In DNA form, the CDR3 reads TGTGCCAGCAGCCATTGGGAGTGGGGCACAGATACGCAGTATTTT.

The table lists this clonotype with a few counts. The chain links TRBV20-1 to TRBJ1-5, with D unclear. The CDR3 is made up of 14 amino acids. The V gene's germline CDR1 is DFQATT and CDR2 SNEGSKA (reference sequence). V was shortened by 2 bases and J by 3 bases, with 11 bases between the two germline ends. The CDR3 DNA is TGCAGTGCTAGAATTCCAGCGCCCAATCAGCCCCAGCATTTT. Amino acid sequence: CSARIPAPNQPQHF.

This clonotype was counted between two and nine times. This chain uses TRBV10-3 with TRBJ2-3; D may be TRBD2 (5 bases). From germline, CDR1 is ENHRY and CDR2 SYGVKD. The ends were cut back, 7 bases at V and 8 bases at J, with 10 bases in the middle. The CDR3 covers 11 residues. In DNA form, the CDR3 reads TGTGCCATCACGACCGCGGGTACGCAGTATTTT. This codes for CAITTAGTQYF.

The sample holds a few counts of this clonotype. CDR3 region: CASSLSVLINTGELFF. The CDR3 nucleotides read TGTGCCAGCAGCTTGTCGGTCCTGATAAACACCGGGGAGCTGTTTTTT. V and J are TRBV5-8 and TRBJ2-2; D is undetermined. CDR3 length: 16 residues. V was cut by 1 base and J by 2 bases, with 12 bases left in between. CDR1 is SGHTS and CDR2 is YDEGEE in the germline V gene.

The rearrangement joins TRBV7-2 to TRBJ2-7; 11 nucleotides agree with TRBD2. The germline V gene encodes CDR1 SGHTA and CDR2 FQGNSA. This CDR3 has 15 residues. V lost 4 bases to trimming and J lost 2 bases; unmatched junction nucleotides: 4. The CDR3, as DNA: TGTGCCAGCAGCTCTACTAGCGGGAGTGCCTACGAGCAGTACTTC. It encodes CASSSTSGSAYEQYF.

This clonotype was recorded a few times. The V call is TRBV29-1, the J call TRBJ2-7, with D possibly being TRBD1 or TRBD2 (5 bases each). The germline V gene has CDR1 SQVTM and CDR2 ANQGSEA. Trimming stripped 5 bases from V and 0 bases from J, with 11 bases between. The CDR3 is made up of 13 amino acids. CDR3 region: CSVKWGSSYEQYF. CDR3 in DNA: TGCAGCGTTAAGTGGGGGAGCTCCTACGAGCAGTACTTC.

A few counts support this clonotype. The rearrangement uses TRBV20-1 and TRBJ1-1; a weak D match, TRBD1 (6 bases). Germline-derived CDR1 and CDR2 are DFQATT and SNEGSKA (reference sequence). The CDR3 totals 13 residues. V was pared by 3 bases and J by 3 bases, with 11 bases between. The CDR3 coding sequence is TGCAGTGCTAGTGGGGGCGCGTACACTGAAGCTTTCTTT. Protein sequence: CSASGGAYTEAFF.

This clonotype was seen more than once but under ten times. As DNA, the CDR3 is TGCAGCGTTGCGACGGATGGAGCCAAAAACATTCAGTACTTC. It is translated as CSVATDGAKNIQYF. The J gene is TRBJ2-4, the V gene TRBV29-1, with D hard to call. Germline assignment: CDR1 SQVTM and CDR2 ANQGSEA. The CDR3 totals 14 residues. The V and J ends lost 4 bases and 0 bases respectively, with 10 bases between them. Drawing the rest from reference TRBV29-1 and TRBJ2-4, the complete variable domain is SAVISQKPSRDICQRGTSLTIQCQVDSQVTMMFWYRQQPGQSLTLIATANQGSEATYESGFVIDKFPISRPNLTFSTLTVSNMSPEDSSIYLCSVATDGAKNIQYFGAGTRLSVL.

This sequence joins TRBV7-9 and TRBJ2-2; D uncertain. The CDR3 loop spans 14 amino acids. Germline values: CDR1 SEHNR, CDR2 FQNEAQ (reference sequence). The V end lost 2 bases, the J end lost 1 base, and 5 bases lay between the germline ends. This CDR3 is CASSLNQNTGELFF. The CDR3 DNA follows: TGTGCCAGCAGCTTAAACCAGAACACCGGGGAGCTGTTTTTT.

V usage is TRBV27 and J usage is TRBJ1-5; 8 positions match TRBD1. The CDR3 is made up of 14 amino acids. The V gene's germline CDR1 is MNHEY and CDR2 SMNVEV (reference sequence). V was pared by 5 bases and J by 7 bases, with 7 bases of the junction left unmatched. The CDR3 loop reads CASSGQGAEQPQHF. CDR3 DNA sequence: TGTGCCAGCAGTGGCCAGGGGGCAGAGCAGCCCCAGCATTTT.

This clonotype was seen more than once but under ten times. The gene calls are TRBV6-1 and TRBJ2-2, with D unresolved. V was pared by 6 bases and J by 5 bases, with 10 bases between. CDR1 MNHNS and CDR2 SASEGT come from the germline V gene. The CDR3 length is 13 residues. The CDR3 loop is CASSGAKTGELFF. CDR3 DNA sequence: TGTGCCAGCAGCGGAGCTAAAACCGGGGAGCTGTTTTTT.

The table lists this clonotype with a few counts. The chain uses TRBV7-8 and TRBJ2-2; TRBD1 aligns across 9 bases. Germline V lookup: CDR1 SGHVS, CDR2 FQNEAQ. The CDR3 covers 16 residues. The V gene end was trimmed by 0 bases and the J gene end by 5 bases; junction bases not matched to a gene: 4. The CDR3 sequence: CASSLAGTGYTGELFF. The CDR3 DNA reads TGTGCCAGCAGCTTAGCAGGGACAGGGTATACCGGGGAGCTGTTTTTT. Full variable domain (outside the CDR3, taken from reference TRBV7-8 and TRBJ2-2): GAGVSQSPRYKVAKRGQDVALRCDPISGHVSLFWYQQALGQGPEFLTYFQNEAQLDKSGLPSDRFFAERPEGSVSTLKIQRTQQEDSAVYLCASSLAGTGYTGELFFGEGSRLTVL.

The CDR3 sequence: CASSLGIGGTVTGDEQFF. For the CDR3, the DNA is TGTGCCAGCAGCTTGGGGATTGGGGGTACCGTAACAGGCGATGAGCAGTTCTTC. The chain joins TRBV7-6 to TRBJ2-1, with D perhaps TRBD1 or TRBD2 (5 bases each). CDR1 is SGHVS, CDR2 FNYEAQ, per germline. CDR3 size: 18 residues. V shed 3 bases and J shed 8 bases, with 26 bases lying between them.

This chain connects TRBV18 to TRBJ1-6; 10 bases fit TRBD1. J gave up 8 bases and V 3 bases, and 4 bases lay outside the gene matches. Germline loops: CDR1 KGHSH, CDR2 LQKENI. The CDR3 has 15 residues. The CDR3 reads CASSPRTGGDSPLHF. The CDR3 DNA is TGTGCCAGCTCACCGAGGACAGGGGGAGATTCACCCCTCCACTTT.

This clonotype was counted a few times. The chain recombines TRBV5-5 with TRBJ2-5; D uncertain. Germline V lookup: CDR1 SGHKS, CDR2 YYEKEE (reference sequence). Trimming left V 5 bases short and J 8 bases short, with 16 bases between. This CDR3 has 13 residues. CDR3 coding DNA: TGTGCCAGCAGTTCCGACGCCTCCTACACCCAGTACTTC. Translation gives CASSSDASYTQYF.

The rearrangement links TRBV11-2 to TRBJ1-5; TRBD1 might be the D (6 bases). The CDR3 runs 15 residues. V gave up 0 bases and J gave up 6 bases, with 12 bases separating them. The germline CDR1 and CDR2 sequences are SGHAT and FQNNGV. Written as DNA, the CDR3 is TGTGCCAGCAGCTTAGATAACGGGGGCGGTCAGCCCCAGCATTTT. It translates to CASSLDNGGGQPQHF.

This clonotype was observed a few times. V is TRBV4-1 and J is TRBJ2-5; D may be TRBD2 (6 bases). Trimming left V 5 bases short and J 5 bases short, with 15 bases between. This CDR3 contains 14 residues. Germline CDR1 is MGHRA and CDR2 is YSYEKL. The CDR3, as DNA: TGCGCCAGCAGCAACCTCCGGGGGAGGGAGACCCAGTACTTC. Its translation is CASSNLRGRETQYF.

This clonotype was recorded at least ten times. The rearrangement uses TRBV28 and TRBJ1-5; D unresolved. Germline CDR1 is MDHEN and CDR2 is SYDVKM. The CDR3 totals 15 residues. V was trimmed by 5 bases and J by 7 bases, leaving 18 bases between them. CDR3 amino acids: CASSLPGIGRQPQHF. In DNA form, the CDR3 reads TGTGCCAGCAGTCTCCCCGGGATCGGAAGGCAGCCCCAGCATTTT. The variable domain in full, with the rest retrieved from reference TRBV28 and TRBJ1-5, is DVKVTQSSRYLVKRTGEKVFLECVQDMDHENMFWYRQDPGLGLRLIYFSYDVKMKEKGDIPEGYSVSREKKERFSLILESASTNQTSMYLCASSLPGIGRQPQHFGDGTRLSIL.

This clonotype came up many times. J is TRBJ2-3 and V is TRBV4-1; D is ambiguous. CDR1 and CDR2 from the germline V gene are MGHRA and YSYEKL. V was trimmed by 1 base and J by 0 bases, leaving 5 bases between them. The CDR3 covers 14 residues. CDR3 protein: CASSQVTSTDTQYF. CDR3 DNA sequence: TGCGCCAGCAGCCAAGTGACTAGCACAGATACGCAGTATTTT.